This T cell receptor (beta chain) was found in a study of blood T cell repertoires in COVID-19. Across the study: Collection of acute and convalescent COVID-19 samples took place in the United States, Italy and Spain. The cDNA or gDNA used as material had been derived from T cells, B-cell-depleted T cells, or PBMCs.

The CDR3 consists of 13 residues. From germline, CDR1 is SQVTM and CDR2 ANQGSEA. Trimming at V came to 7 bases and at J to 10 bases, leaving 9 bases not matched to a gene. In the authors' methods: Amplification with reference gene primers provided the estimates of nucleated cell counts. Data came from immunoSEQ multiplex PCR; TCRdb stores just in-frame clones and leaves some out. D and trimming were read from the DNA, whereas the V and J calls and clone size are those reported in that table. Among 90,000 to 150,000 clones listed, approximately 80% were seen once. This TCR came from a human donor in a cohort sampled during active COVID-19. Specimen: peripheral blood. V gene TRBV29-1 combines with J gene TRBJ2-1, with 11 bases that match TRBD2. The CDR3 reads CSARSGGAEEQFF. DNA of the CDR3: TGCAGCGCCCGTAGCGGGGGGGCTGAGGAGCAGTTCTTC.